The TCR beta chain under discussion was sequenced for a study of T cell responses to AZD1222 COVID-19 vaccine. Study-level points and caveats: White British people made up most donors, females outnumbered males, and clonal diversity was possibly underestimated. It was only a handful of AZD1222 recipients who were seropositive at baseline.

Trimming shortened V by 7 bases and J by 6 bases, and 13 bases separated the two germline ends. CDR3 length: 13 amino acids. Looked up from germline, CDR1 is MDHEN and CDR2 is SYDVKM. For this clone: Antigen unknown.

The data were produced by immunoSEQ multiplex PCR, yet TCRdb's version contains in-frame clones alone and is incomplete. The table includes approximately 130,000 clones, over 85% detected once. This TCR came from an adult in good health. Sequencing was performed on peripheral blood, taken on day 0 of AZD1222 vaccination. The chain combines TRBV28 with TRBJ1-5; weak D call: TRBD1 (5 bases). For the CDR3, the DNA is TGTGCCAGCAAAGTGGGCAGGGCTCAGCCCCAGCATTTT. Encoded protein: CASKVGRAQPQHF.